These T cell receptor beta chains were read from a single sample in a study of blood T cell repertoires in COVID-19. The protocol was immunoSEQ multiplex PCR, while the TCRdb copy is restricted to in-frame clones and leaves out a portion. The table includes hundreds of thousands of clones, more than 75% detected once. Source material: peripheral blood. The source of these receptors is a woman in her late teens or twenties who had recovered from COVID-19. CDR3s include the opening cysteine and the closing phenylalanine or tryptophan. A D gene is named only where the DNA matches it firmly. Clone size, where shown, is once, few, many, or a class for clones that have expanded.

v_call	clone_size	d_call	j_call	cdr3_aa	cdr3_nt
TRBV7-2	once	TRBD1	TRBJ1-4	CASSLALGQGNEKLFF	TGTGCCAGCAGCTTAGCGCTAGGACAGGGGAATGAAAAACTGTTTTTT
TRBV25-1	.	.	TRBJ1-1	CASSREVEGTEAFF	TGTGCCAGCAGTCGGGAGGTCGAGGGCACTGAAGCTTTCTTT
TRBV19	.	.	TRBJ1-2	CASSLTGNYGYTF	TGTGCCAGTAGTCTCACAGGGAACTATGGCTACACCTTC
TRBV30	.	.	TRBJ1-4	CAWSVEGGLNEKLFF	TGTGCCTGGAGTGTCGAAGGGGGTCTGAATGAAAAACTGTTTTTT
TRBV5-4	.	TRBD1	TRBJ2-3	CASSLGGQGTDTQYF	TGTGCCAGCAGCTTGGGGGGACAGGGAACAGATACGCAGTATTTT
TRBV5-1	.	TRBD2	TRBJ2-1	CASRTGGITYNEQFF	TGCGCCAGCAGAACGGGAGGAATAACCTACAATGAGCAGTTCTTC
TRBV4-3	once	.	TRBJ2-1	CASSQGPGLTYNEQFF	TGCGCCAGCAGCCAGGGCCCGGGACTGACTTACAATGAGCAGTTCTTC
TRBV1	.	.	TRBJ2-1	CTSSQGSRDWKNEQFF	TGCACCAGCAGCCAGGGCAGCCGGGACTGGAAAAATGAGCAGTTCTTC
TRBV6-5	.	TRBD2	TRBJ2-2	CASSYSIGGSGELFF	TGTGCCAGCAGTTACTCTATCGGGGGGTCGGGGGAGCTGTTTTTT
TRBV9	.	.	TRBJ1-6	CASSAETEDNSPLHF	TGTGCCAGCAGCGCAGAGACAGAAGATAATTCACCCCTCCACTTT
TRBV9	.	.	TRBJ1-3	CASSVGSVTGSTRNTIYF	TGTGCCAGCAGCGTAGGTTCGGTTACAGGGTCGACTCGGAACACCATATATTTT
TRBV5-6	.	.	TRBJ2-3	CASSEDGFQGIGADTQYF	TGTGCCAGCAGCGAGGATGGTTTTCAGGGGATAGGAGCAGATACGCAGTATTTT
TRBV7-8	.	.	TRBJ2-1	CASSPVESYNEQFF	TGTGCCAGCAGCCCCGTCGAGTCCTACAATGAGCAGTTCTTC
TRBV6-2/TRBV6-3	once	.	TRBJ1-1	CASSYHSRPEAFF	TGTGCCAGCAGTTACCACAGTCGGCCTGAAGCTTTCTTT
TRBV7-9	.	TRBD1	TRBJ1-2	CASSSVQGSDGYTF	TGTGCCAGCAGCTCAGTACAGGGGTCTGATGGCTACACCTTC
TRBV29-1	.	TRBD1	TRBJ1-2	CSGLTGGFGYTF	TGCAGCGGCCTGACAGGGGGCTTTGGCTACACCTTC
TRBV6-5	.	TRBD1	TRBJ1-3	CASSYATGVGNTIYF	TGTGCCAGCAGTTACGCTACAGGGGTTGGAAACACCATATATTTT
TRBV11-2	.	.	TRBJ2-1	CASSLVGARGEQFF	TGTGCCAGCAGCTTAGTCGGTGCTAGGGGTGAGCAGTTCTTC
TRBV9	.	.	TRBJ2-2	CASSALAGETGELFF	TGTGCCAGCAGCGCGTTAGCAGGGGAAACCGGGGAGCTGTTTTTT
TRBV27	few	TRBD1	TRBJ1-2	CASRLKGAGYGYTF	TGTGCCAGCAGACTGAAGGGGGCGGGCTATGGCTACACCTTC
TRBV19	.	TRBD1	TRBJ1-4	CASSIRTGMSEKLFF	TGTGCCAGTAGTATCCGGACAGGGATGAGTGAAAAACTGTTTTTT
TRBV14	.	.	TRBJ2-3	CASRPSAGLGSTQYF	TGTGCCAGCAGGCCCTCGGCGGGATTAGGTAGTACGCAGTATTTT
TRBV11-3	.	.	TRBJ2-1	CASRNSSGTYNEQFF	TGTGCCAGCAGAAATTCCTCAGGGACCTACAATGAGCAGTTCTTC
TRBV19	.	TRBD1	TRBJ1-1	CASSLGQANTEAFF	TGTGCCAGTAGCTTGGGACAGGCGAACACTGAAGCTTTCTTT
TRBV29-1	.	TRBD2	TRBJ2-3	CSVEGGTSGQSTDTQYF	TGCAGCGTTGAGGGTGGGACTAGCGGGCAAAGCACAGATACGCAGTATTTT
TRBV5-8	.	.	TRBJ1-1	CASSVAGVRTEAFF	TGTGCCAGCAGCGTGGCAGGGGTTCGGACTGAAGCTTTCTTT
TRBV3-1/TRBV3-2	.	.	TRBJ1-2	CASSLLRSGYTF	TGTGCCAGCAGCCTACTACGTAGTGGCTACACCTTC
TRBV28	.	.	TRBJ1-5	CASSVTDPNQPQHF	TGTGCCAGCAGTGTGACAGACCCCAATCAGCCCCAGCATTTT
TRBV12-5	.	TRBD1	TRBJ1-1	CASALPKGALTEAFF	TGTGCTAGTGCCCTCCCGAAGGGGGCTTTGACTGAAGCTTTCTTT
TRBV19	few	TRBD1	TRBJ1-1	CASRQGATEAFF	TGTGCCAGTAGACAGGGGGCCACTGAAGCTTTCTTT
TRBV5-8	.	.	TRBJ2-1	CASSFRGKEQFF	TGTGCCAGCAGCTTTAGGGGGAAAGAGCAGTTCTTC
TRBV7-9	.	TRBD2	TRBJ2-2	CASSPPGTRPTGELFF	TGTGCCAGCAGCCCGCCCGGGACTAGACCCACCGGGGAGCTGTTTTTT
TRBV30	.	.	TRBJ2-2	CAWYGTGELFF	TGTGCCTGGTACGGCACCGGGGAGCTGTTTTTT
TRBV18	few	.	TRBJ1-1	CASSPPQGHTEAFF	TGTGCCAGCTCACCACCGCAGGGTCACACTGAAGCTTTCTTT
TRBV13	.	.	TRBJ1-3	CASSLSTGSGNTIYF	TGTGCCAGCAGCCTCTCGACAGGATCTGGAAACACCATATATTTT
TRBV3-1/TRBV3-2	.	TRBD2	TRBJ2-1	CASSLTRGVYNEQFF	TGTGCCAGCAGCCTAACCCGGGGGGTATACAATGAGCAGTTCTTC
TRBV19	.	.	TRBJ1-5	CASSPMRTEFGNQPQHF	TGTGCCAGTAGCCCCATGCGGACTGAGTTTGGCAATCAGCCCCAGCATTTT
TRBV19	.	.	TRBJ1-5	CASSIVSVRNQPQHF	TGTGCCAGTAGTATCGTCTCAGTACGCAATCAGCCCCAGCATTTT
TRBV6-5	.	.	TRBJ1-6	CATGGGNSPLHF	TGTGCGACCGGCGGGGGGAATTCACCCCTCCACTTT
TRBV2	.	.	TRBJ1-1	CASSREGMNTEAFF	TGTGCCAGCAGTCGGGAGGGAATGAACACTGAAGCTTTCTTT
TRBV12-5	.	TRBD1	TRBJ1-5	CASGRTGGQPQHF	TGTGCTAGTGGTCGGACAGGGGGGCAGCCCCAGCATTTT
TRBV4-1	.	.	TRBJ1-1	CASSLSRGNTEAFF	TGCGCCAGCAGCCTATCCAGGGGGAACACTGAAGCTTTCTTT
TRBV2	.	.	TRBJ1-4	CASLRQSNEKLFF	TGTGCCAGCTTGCGACAGAGTAATGAAAAACTGTTTTTT
TRBV19	.	TRBD1	TRBJ1-1	CASSRTGGEFAFF	TGTGCCAGTAGCAGAACAGGGGGCGAGTTCGCTTTCTTT
TRBV20-1	.	.	TRBJ1-1	CSARVSIEAFF	TGCAGTGCTAGAGTTTCCATTGAAGCTTTCTTT
TRBV6-2/TRBV6-3	.	.	TRBJ1-1	CASSYSLQGLNTEAFF	TGTGCCAGCAGTTACTCGTTGCAGGGATTAAACACTGAAGCTTTCTTT
TRBV6-5	.	TRBD1	TRBJ1-1	CASSYVGQGVNTEAFF	TGTGCCAGCAGTTACGTGGGACAGGGAGTGAACACTGAAGCTTTCTTT
TRBV30	once	.	TRBJ2-1	CAWDGGVREQFF	TGTGCCTGGGATGGAGGGGTTCGGGAGCAGTTCTTC
TRBV10-2	.	.	TRBJ1-1	CASSESVGIRVNTEAFF	TGCGCCAGCAGTGAGTCGGTCGGGATTCGGGTGAACACTGAAGCTTTCTTT
TRBV4-3	.	TRBD1	TRBJ2-1	CASSQDHWDRGFGEQFF	TGCGCCAGCAGCCAAGATCACTGGGACAGGGGGTTTGGTGAGCAGTTCTTC
TRBV7-2	.	.	TRBJ2-2	CASRESTGRWELFF	TGTGCCAGCCGGGAGTCAACGGGCCGGTGGGAGCTGTTTTTT
TRBV7-2	.	TRBD1	TRBJ2-6	CASSLVQDRVDPRANVLTF	TGTGCCAGCAGCTTAGTACAGGACAGGGTGGACCCTAGGGCCAACGTCCTGACTTTC